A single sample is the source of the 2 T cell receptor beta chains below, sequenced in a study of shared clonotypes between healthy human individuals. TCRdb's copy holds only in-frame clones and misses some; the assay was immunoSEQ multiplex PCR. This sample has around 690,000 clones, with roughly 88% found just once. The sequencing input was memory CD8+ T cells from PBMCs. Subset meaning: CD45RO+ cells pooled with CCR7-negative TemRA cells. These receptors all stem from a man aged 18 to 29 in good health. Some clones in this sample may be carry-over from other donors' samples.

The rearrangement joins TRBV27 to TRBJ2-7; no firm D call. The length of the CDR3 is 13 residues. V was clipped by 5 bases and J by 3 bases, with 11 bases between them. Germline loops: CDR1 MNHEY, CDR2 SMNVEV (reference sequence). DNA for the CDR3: TGTGCCAGCAGTCCCCTCGGGTACTACGAGCAGTACTTC. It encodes CASSPLGYYEQYF.

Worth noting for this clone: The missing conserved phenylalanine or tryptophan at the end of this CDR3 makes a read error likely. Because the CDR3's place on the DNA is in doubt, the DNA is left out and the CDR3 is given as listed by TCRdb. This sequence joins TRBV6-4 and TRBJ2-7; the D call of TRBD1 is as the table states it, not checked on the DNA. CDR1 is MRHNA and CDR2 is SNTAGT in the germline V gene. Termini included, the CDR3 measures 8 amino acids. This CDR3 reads CASSADMG.